Listed here are 19 T cell receptor beta chains from one sample, sequenced in a study of Tregs in tolerant kidney transplant recipients. Clones were sequenced by immunoSEQ multiplex PCR, and TCRdb holds only the in-frame ones, with some missing. The sample has about 240,000 clones; around 81% are singletons. Sequenced material: CD4+ T cells from blood. The receptors were gathered from a human donor in good health.

This clone has more than one count but fewer than ten. The genes are TRBV10-2 and TRBJ1-5; D is perhaps TRBD1 (5 bases). V lost 3 bases, J lost 7 bases, and 10 bases lay in between. Per germline, CDR1 WSHSY and CDR2 SAAADI. The length of the CDR3 is 13 residues. The CDR3 sequence: CASSDGEGQPQHF. The CDR3 bases are TGCGCCAGCAGTGATGGTGAGGGGCAGCCCCAGCATTTT.

V usage is TRBV7-3 and J usage is TRBJ2-1; perhaps TRBD1 as D (6 bases). The CDR3 runs 15 residues. V lost 6 bases to trimming and J lost 2 bases, with 14 bases between them. Germline-derived CDR1 and CDR2 are SGHTA and FQGTGA. The CDR3 loop reads CASSPGVTTYNEQFF. The DNA of the CDR3 is TGTGCCAGCAGTCCAGGGGTAACAACCTACAATGAGCAGTTCTTC.

J is TRBJ1-1 and V is TRBV6-5, with TRBD1 matching 8 bases. Germline assignment: CDR1 MNHEY and CDR2 SVGAGI. The CDR3 runs 13 residues. With 6 bases clipped from V and 5 bases from J, the junction kept 5 bases outside the gene matches. CDR3 sequence reads: CASSPQGETEAFF. The CDR3 DNA sequence: TGTGCCAGCAGCCCACAGGGGGAGACTGAAGCTTTCTTT.

This chain links TRBV2 with TRBJ1-2; D gene ambiguous. CDR1 and CDR2 from the germline V gene are SNHLY and FYNNEI. V was clipped by 2 bases and J by 4 bases, with 5 bases between them. This CDR3 has 12 residues. In DNA form, the CDR3 reads TGTGCCAGCAGTGAAAGGGCCTATGGCTACACCTTC. It translates to CASSERAYGYTF.

This rearrangement joins TRBV7-3 to TRBJ2-3, with TRBD2 identical over 7 bases. This CDR3 is built from 13 residues. V lost 8 bases to trimming and J lost 3 bases; unmatched junction nucleotides: 5. Per germline, CDR1 SGHTA and CDR2 FQGTGA. CDR3 sequence reads: CASSIGGTDTQYF. CDR3 DNA: TGTGCCAGCTCCATCGGGGGGACAGATACGCAGTATTTT.

This chain links TRBV10-1 with TRBJ2-3; TRBD2 is a possible D gene (6 bases). CDR1 and CDR2 (germline): WNHNN, SYGVQD (reference sequence). With 5 bases removed from V and 6 bases from J, the gap between germline ends came to 15 bases. There are 14 residues in the CDR3. CDR3 sequence: CASSTGTPRDTQYF. CDR3 DNA sequence: TGCGCCAGCAGTACCGGGACTCCTAGGGATACGCAGTATTTT.

V usage is TRBV7-9 and J usage is TRBJ1-4; TRBD1 might be the D (6 bases). Trimming left V 4 bases short and J 2 bases short, with 11 bases between. The CDR3 contains 15 residues. CDR1 and CDR2 from the germline V gene are SEHNR and FQNEAQ (reference sequence). CDR3 sequence reads: CASSSGVATNEKLFF. The CDR3 DNA follows: TGTGCCAGCAGCTCAGGGGTTGCCACTAATGAAAAACTGTTTTTT.

The chain couples TRBV6-1 to TRBJ2-2, with D maybe TRBD1 (6 bases). V lost 11 bases and J 4 bases, leaving 17 bases between the germline ends. Germline CDR1 is MNHNS and CDR2 is SASEGT. CDR3 length: 14 amino acids. CDR3 coding DNA: TGTGCCTCAGACGGGACATTTTCCACCGGGGAGCTGTTTTTT. Translation: CASDGTFSTGELFF.

On this clone itself: This sample also contains other DNA sequences that code for the same CDR3. The chain recombines TRBV2 with TRBJ2-1; D gene ambiguous. CDR1 is SNHLY, CDR2 FYNNEI, per germline. The CDR3 spans 13 residues. Trimming cost V 5 bases and J 9 bases, with 14 bases left between them. CDR3 in amino acids: CASSLRTIGEQFF. The DNA for the CDR3 is TGTGCCAGCAGTCTCCGGACGATCGGTGAGCAGTTCTTC.

This rearrangement joins TRBV2 to TRBJ2-1; no definite D call. The germline gives CDR1 SNHLY, CDR2 FYNNEI. The CDR3 length is 13 residues. Trimming cost V 4 bases and J 12 bases, with 16 bases left between them. CDR3 DNA sequence: TGTGCCAGCAGTGTTGACTCTCAAATCGGGCAGTTCTTC. The encoded protein is CASSVDSQIGQFF.

The chain couples TRBV29-1 to TRBJ2-3; D ambiguous. CDR3 size: 13 residues. Trimming shortened V by 2 bases and J by 6 bases, and 12 bases separated the two germline ends. Germline-derived CDR1 and CDR2 are SQVTM and ANQGSEA. DNA for the CDR3: TGCAGCGTTGAACCTCAGGAGAAGGATACGCAGTATTTT. Translating gives CSVEPQEKDTQYF.

A remark on this clone: Other DNA variants within this sample encode the same CDR3. The rearrangement joins TRBV5-6 to TRBJ1-4, with 7 bases fitting TRBD1. After removal of 2 bases from V and 8 bases from J, the junction contained 6 bases not matched to a gene. This CDR3 is built from 14 residues. From germline, CDR1 is SGHDT and CDR2 YYEEEE. CDR3 protein: CASSFDRVDEKLFF. The CDR3 DNA reads as TGTGCCAGCAGCTTCGACAGGGTCGACGAAAAACTGTTTTTT.

The V and J genes are TRBV5-1 and TRBJ2-7; 8 bases are shared with TRBD1. This CDR3 region has 15 residues. After removal of 0 bases from V and 3 bases from J, the junction contained 5 bases not matched to a gene. Germline values: CDR1 SGHRS, CDR2 YFSETQ. The CDR3: CASSLAGTGFYEQYF. The CDR3 DNA follows: TGCGCCAGCAGCTTGGCCGGGACAGGCTTCTACGAGCAGTACTTC.

The CDR3 sequence: CASSLLGGSGTDTQYF. CDR3 DNA sequence: TGTGCCAGCAGCTTACTTGGGGGCTCTGGCACAGATACGCAGTATTTT. The chain has TRBV7-2 and TRBJ2-3; TRBD1 might be the D (6 bases). Germline V gene data show CDR1 as SGHTA and CDR2 as FQGNSA. The V gene lost 2 bases and the J gene lost 1 base, with 13 bases spanning the gap. This CDR3 region has 16 residues. Supplemented by reference TRBV7-2 and TRBJ2-3, the full variable domain reads GAGVSQSPSNKVTEKGKDVELRCDPISGHTALYWYRQSLGQGLEFLIYFQGNSAPDKSGLPSDRFSAERTGGSVSTLTIQRTQQEDSAVYLCASSLLGGSGTDTQYFGPGTRLTVL.

This clone showed up just once. The rearrangement uses TRBV20-1 and TRBJ1-5, with D uncertain. The CDR3 runs 11 residues. Trimming removed 5 bases at V and 7 bases at J, with 9 bases between. Germline values: CDR1 DFQATT, CDR2 SNEGSKA (reference sequence). CDR3 residues: CSARMGQPQHF. The CDR3 DNA is TGCAGTGCTCGGATGGGGCAGCCCCAGCATTTT.

Remarks on this clone: The sample contains more than one DNA sequence encoding this CDR3. The chain is built from TRBV30 and TRBJ2-7; 14 bases match TRBD2. The junction had 17 bases not matched to a gene; V was cut back by 5 bases and J by 5 bases. Germline V gene data show CDR1 as GTSNPN and CDR2 as SVGIG (reference sequence). The CDR3 sequence is 18 residues long. CDR3 region: CAWDSGTSGRKYVDEQYF. The CDR3 nucleotides are TGTGCCTGGGACTCCGGGACTAGCGGGAGAAAGTATGTTGACGAGCAGTACTTC.

The chain has TRBV11-2 and TRBJ2-5; the match to TRBD2 covers 7 bases. The germline V gene encodes CDR1 SGHAT and CDR2 FQNNGV. V shed 2 bases and J 4 bases; nucleotides not matched to a gene: 7. This CDR3 contains 15 residues. CDR3 protein: CASSLRGGGIETQYF. In DNA form, the CDR3 reads TGTGCCAGCAGCTTACGCGGGGGAGGAATAGAGACCCAGTACTTC.

This clone was counted once. The same CDR3 is also encoded by other DNA sequences in this sample. The chain uses TRBV5-1 and TRBJ2-5, with D tentatively TRBD1 (5 bases). Germline-derived CDR1 and CDR2 are SGHRS and YFSETQ. Trimming took 3 bases from V and 1 from J, leaving 10 bases between them. The CDR3 is 14 amino acids. For the CDR3, the DNA is TGCGCCAGCAGCTCGCAGGGTTCCCAAGAGACCCAGTACTTC. Translation: CASSSQGSQETQYF. The full variable domain, its missing parts supplied by reference TRBV5-1 and TRBJ2-5, is KAGVTQTPRYLIKTRGQQVTLSCSPISGHRSVSWYQQTPGQGLQFLFEYFSETQRNKGNFPGRFSGRQFSNSRSEMNVSTLELGDSALYLCASSSQGSQETQYFGPGTRLLVL.

The V call is TRBV14, the J call TRBJ2-5; 7 nucleotides line up with TRBD2. Germline V gene sequence: CDR1 SGHDN, CDR2 FVKESK. The CDR3 is 15 residues long. The J segment lost 2 bases and the V segment lost 4 bases, leaving 7 bases of the junction unmatched. This chain's CDR3 is CASSRNLADQETQYF. The CDR3 DNA reads as TGTGCCAGCAGCCGGAACCTAGCGGATCAAGAGACCCAGTACTTC.